This entry is about one T cell receptor (beta chain). These data originate in a study of shared clonotypes between healthy human individuals. Only in-frame clones appear in the TCRdb table, and some are missing; sequencing was by immunoSEQ multiplex PCR. The sample consists of approximately 320,000 clones, around 87% of them appearing once. The TCR sequence derives from a man aged 18 to 30 in good health. Sequenced: memory CD8+ T cells sorted from blood. This sample's subset: CD45RO+ cells pooled with CCR7-negative TemRA cells.

CDR3 residues: CASSRPGQGAYEQYF. CDR3 sequence (DNA): TGTGCCAGCAGTAGGCCGGGACAGGGGGCCTACGAGCAGTACTTC. The chain carries TRBV2 and TRBJ2-7; 11 bases align to TRBD1. CDR3 length equals 15 residues. In germline, CDR1 is SNHLY, CDR2 FYNNEI. After removal of 5 bases from V and 2 bases from J, the junction contained 5 bases not matched to a gene. The full variable domain, rest sourced from reference TRBV2 and TRBJ2-7, is EPEVTQTPSHQVTQMGQEVILRCVPISNHLYFYWYRQILGQKVEFLVSFYNNEISEKSEIFDDQFSVERPDGSNFTLKIRSTKLEDSAMYFCASSRPGQGAYEQYFGPGTRLTVT.